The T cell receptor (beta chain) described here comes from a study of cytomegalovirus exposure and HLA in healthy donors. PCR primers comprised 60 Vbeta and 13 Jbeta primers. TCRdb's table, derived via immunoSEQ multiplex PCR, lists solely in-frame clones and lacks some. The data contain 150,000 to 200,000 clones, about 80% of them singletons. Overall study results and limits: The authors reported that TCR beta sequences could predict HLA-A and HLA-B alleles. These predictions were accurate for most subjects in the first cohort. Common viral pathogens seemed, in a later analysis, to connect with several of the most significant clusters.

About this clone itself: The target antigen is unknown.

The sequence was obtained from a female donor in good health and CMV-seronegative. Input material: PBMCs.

The CDR3 loop reads CASSRWPSGANVLTF. Written as DNA, the CDR3 is TGTGCCAGCAGCCGTTGGCCCTCTGGGGCCAACGTCCTGACTTTC. The chain is built from TRBV7-6 and TRBJ2-6; D not resolved. The CDR3 has 15 amino acids. V was pared by 5 bases and J by 0 bases, with 8 bases between. Germline assignment: CDR1 SGHVS and CDR2 FNYEAQ.